This entry describes one T cell receptor beta chain. Authors' processing steps: Nucleated cell counts were estimated from reference gene primer amplification. Produced via immunoSEQ multiplex PCR; TCRdb's table is partial and in-frame only. The V and J calls and the clone size are those of that table, but D and trimming were determined from the DNA. Altogether 280,000 or so clones are present, roughly 90% being singletons, with the ten largest covering 9.5% to 15%. The entry originates in a study of blood T cell repertoires in COVID-19. Study context: COVID-19 samples, acute and convalescent, were from the United States, Italy and Spain. PBMCs, B-cell-depleted T cells, or T cells provided the cDNA or gDNA that made up the material.

The CDR3 extends over 14 amino acids. From germline, CDR1 is KGHSH and CDR2 LQKENI. V dropped 2 bases and J dropped 3 bases, with 7 bases sitting between them. This chain links TRBV18 with TRBJ1-4; D gene ambiguous. The sample comprised peripheral blood. The TCR comes from a woman aged 55-69 years with acute or convalescent COVID-19. CDR3 in DNA: TGTGCCAGCTCACCAGGCACCTCTAATGAAAAACTGTTTTTT. Amino acids: CASSPGTSNEKLFF.